This TCR beta chain was sequenced for a study of blood T cell repertoires in COVID-19. Study summary: Researchers got acute and convalescent COVID-19 samples from the United States, Italy and Spain.

Profiling relied on immunoSEQ multiplex PCR, and the TCRdb table lists in-frame clones only, not all of them. Of approximately 86,000 clones listed, 70% to 90% are singletons. In germline, CDR1 is SGDLS, CDR2 YYNGEE. Between the trimmed V and J ends, which lost 0 bases and 5 bases, there was a span of 20 bases. There are 17 residues in the CDR3. The sequencing input was peripheral blood. This TCR came from a man in his forties or fifties with acute or convalescent COVID-19. The V gene is TRBV9, the J gene TRBJ2-5; tentatively, D is TRBD2 (6 bases). The CDR3: CASSVGITGDPWETQYF. In nucleotides, the CDR3 is TGTGCCAGCAGCGTAGGGATCACGGGAGATCCATGGGAGACCCAGTACTTC.